Sequencing of this TCR beta chain was carried out in a study of cytomegalovirus exposure and HLA in healthy donors. Study as a whole: Falling in the Caucasian-associated ancestry cluster were about four fifths of 398 genotyped donors.

The PCR ran on 60 Vbeta and 13 Jbeta primers. Produced via immunoSEQ multiplex PCR; TCRdb's table is partial and in-frame only. This sample carries under 200,000 clones, approximately 80% of them seen once, and the ten largest clones take approximately 11%. This clone was recorded a few times. Its matching antigen is unknown. Study results and caveats: Cytomegalovirus association was listed for about 180 TCR beta chains. Association of a missense DCLRE1C variant with TCR beta V- and J-gene trimming was reported in a later analysis.

Participants comprised healthy donors of bone marrow. This TCR derives from a man in his forties or fifties in good health and CMV-seropositive. The sequenced sample was PBMCs.

CDR3 residues: CASKSRTASSSYEQYF. CDR3 coding DNA: TGTGCCAGCAAGTCCAGGACAGCCTCGAGCTCCTACGAGCAGTACTTC. The chain couples TRBV27 to TRBJ2-7; a weak D match, TRBD1 (6 bases). The CDR3 is 16 residues long. Germline CDR1 MNHEY, CDR2 SMNVEV (reference sequence). V lost 7 bases to trimming and J lost 0 bases, with 19 bases between them.